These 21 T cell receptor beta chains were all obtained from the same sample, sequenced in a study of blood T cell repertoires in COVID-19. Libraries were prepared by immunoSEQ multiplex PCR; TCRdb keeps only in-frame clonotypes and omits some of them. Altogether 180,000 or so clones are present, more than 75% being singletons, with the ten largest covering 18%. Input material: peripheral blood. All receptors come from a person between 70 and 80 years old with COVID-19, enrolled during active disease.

CDR3 sequence: CASSPWDLGQDAYNEQFF. DNA of the CDR3: TGTGCCAGCAGCCCATGGGACCTGGGACAGGACGCCTACAATGAGCAGTTCTTC. The V and J genes are TRBV4-2 and TRBJ2-1; TRBD1 matches at 8 bases. Unmatched junction bases numbered 13, after V lost 4 bases and J lost 2 bases. This CDR3 has 18 residues. CDR1 LGHNA and CDR2 YNFKEQ come from the germline V gene.

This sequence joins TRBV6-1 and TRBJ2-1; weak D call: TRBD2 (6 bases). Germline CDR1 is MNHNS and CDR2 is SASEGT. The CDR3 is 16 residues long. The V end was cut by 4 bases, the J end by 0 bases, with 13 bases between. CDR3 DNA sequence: TGTGCCAGCAGTGGGAGGGACCGGAGCTCCTACAATGAGCAGTTCTTC. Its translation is CASSGRDRSSYNEQFF.

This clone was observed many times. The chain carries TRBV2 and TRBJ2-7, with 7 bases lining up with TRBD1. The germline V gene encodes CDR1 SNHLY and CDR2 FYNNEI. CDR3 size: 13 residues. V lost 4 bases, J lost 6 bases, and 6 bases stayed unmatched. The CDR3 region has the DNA TGTGCCAGCAGTGTAAGAGGGGGCGGCGAGCAGTACTTC. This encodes CASSVRGGGEQYF.

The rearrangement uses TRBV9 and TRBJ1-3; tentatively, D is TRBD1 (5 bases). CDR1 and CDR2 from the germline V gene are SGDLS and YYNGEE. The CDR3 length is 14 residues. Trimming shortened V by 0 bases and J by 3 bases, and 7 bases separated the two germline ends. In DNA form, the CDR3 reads TGTGCCAGCAGCGTAGGCGGGGGTGGAAACACCATATATTTT. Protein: CASSVGGGGNTIYF.

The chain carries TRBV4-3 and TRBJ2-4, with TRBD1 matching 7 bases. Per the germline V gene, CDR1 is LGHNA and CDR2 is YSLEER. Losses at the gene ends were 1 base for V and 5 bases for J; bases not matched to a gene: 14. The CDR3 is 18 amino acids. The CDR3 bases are TGCGCCAGCAGCCAAGGAAAGGTTCACAGGGGAAAGGAAAACATTCAGTACTTC. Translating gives CASSQGKVHRGKENIQYF.

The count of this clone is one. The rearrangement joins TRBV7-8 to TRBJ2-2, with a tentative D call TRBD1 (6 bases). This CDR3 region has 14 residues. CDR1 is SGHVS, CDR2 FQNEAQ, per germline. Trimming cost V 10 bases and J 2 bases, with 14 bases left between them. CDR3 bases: TGTGCCACCTGTCCCGGGACAAACACCGGGGAGCTGTTTTTT. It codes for CATCPGTNTGELFF.

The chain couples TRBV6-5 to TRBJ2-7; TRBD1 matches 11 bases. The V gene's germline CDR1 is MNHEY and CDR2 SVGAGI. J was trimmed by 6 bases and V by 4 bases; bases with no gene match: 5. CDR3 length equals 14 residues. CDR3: CASSFPDRGPEQYF. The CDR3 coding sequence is TGTGCCAGCAGTTTCCCGGACAGGGGGCCCGAGCAGTACTTC.

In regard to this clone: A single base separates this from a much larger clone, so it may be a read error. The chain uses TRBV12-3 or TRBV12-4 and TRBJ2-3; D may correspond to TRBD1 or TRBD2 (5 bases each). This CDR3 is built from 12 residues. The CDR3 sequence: CASSLEGDTQYF. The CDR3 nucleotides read TGTGCCAGCAGCTTAGAGGGGGATACGCAGTATTTT.

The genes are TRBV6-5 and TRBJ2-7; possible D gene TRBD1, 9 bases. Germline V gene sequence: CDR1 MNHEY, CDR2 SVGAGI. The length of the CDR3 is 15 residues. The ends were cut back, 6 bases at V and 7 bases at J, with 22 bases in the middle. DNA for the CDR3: TGTGCCAGCAGGAACAGGGGGCGCAGCGGGAGAGAGCAGTACTTC. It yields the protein CASRNRGRSGREQYF.

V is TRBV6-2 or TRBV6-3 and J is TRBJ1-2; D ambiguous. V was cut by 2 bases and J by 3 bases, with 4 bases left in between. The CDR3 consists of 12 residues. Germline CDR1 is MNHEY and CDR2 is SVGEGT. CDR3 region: CASSYADYGYTF. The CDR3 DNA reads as TGTGCCAGCAGTTACGCAGACTATGGCTACACCTTC.

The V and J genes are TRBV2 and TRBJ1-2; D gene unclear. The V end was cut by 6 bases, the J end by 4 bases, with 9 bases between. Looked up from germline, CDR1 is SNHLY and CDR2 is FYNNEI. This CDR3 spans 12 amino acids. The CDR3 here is CASREVVYGYTF. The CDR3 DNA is TGTGCCAGCAGGGAGGTGGTCTATGGCTACACCTTC.

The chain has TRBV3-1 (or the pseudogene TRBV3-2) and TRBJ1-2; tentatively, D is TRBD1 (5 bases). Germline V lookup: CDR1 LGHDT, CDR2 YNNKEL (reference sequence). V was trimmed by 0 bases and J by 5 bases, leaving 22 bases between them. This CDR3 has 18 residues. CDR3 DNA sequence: TGTGCCAGCAGCCAAGATCTATCGGCACCAGGGAAGTCATATGGCTACACCTTC. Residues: CASSQDLSAPGKSYGYTF.

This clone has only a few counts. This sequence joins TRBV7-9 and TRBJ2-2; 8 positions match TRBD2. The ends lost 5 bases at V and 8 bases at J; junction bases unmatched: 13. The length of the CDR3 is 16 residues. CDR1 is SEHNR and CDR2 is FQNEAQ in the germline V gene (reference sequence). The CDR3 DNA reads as TGTGCCAGCAGCCCCGCCTCCGGGACTAGGCGAGGGGAGCTGTTTTTT. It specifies CASSPASGTRRGELFF.

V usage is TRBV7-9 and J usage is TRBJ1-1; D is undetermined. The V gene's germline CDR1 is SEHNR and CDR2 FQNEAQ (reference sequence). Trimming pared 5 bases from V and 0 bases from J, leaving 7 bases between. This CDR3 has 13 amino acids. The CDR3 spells CASSVSVNTEAFF. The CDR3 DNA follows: TGTGCCAGCAGCGTTAGTGTGAACACTGAAGCTTTCTTT. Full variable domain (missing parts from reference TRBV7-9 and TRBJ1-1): DTGVSQNPRHKITKRGQNVTFRCDPISEHNRLYWYRQTLGQGPEFLTYFQNEAQLEKSRLLSDRFSAERPKGSFSTLEIQRTEQGDSAMYLCASSVSVNTEAFFGQGTRLTVV.

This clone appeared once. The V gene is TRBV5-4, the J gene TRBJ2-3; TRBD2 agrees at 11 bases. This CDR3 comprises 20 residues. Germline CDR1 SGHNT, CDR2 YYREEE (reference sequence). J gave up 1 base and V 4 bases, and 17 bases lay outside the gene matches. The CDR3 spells CASSTEGTGWGLAGTDTQYF. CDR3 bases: TGTGCCAGCAGCACGGAAGGTACGGGGTGGGGACTAGCGGGCACAGATACGCAGTATTTT.

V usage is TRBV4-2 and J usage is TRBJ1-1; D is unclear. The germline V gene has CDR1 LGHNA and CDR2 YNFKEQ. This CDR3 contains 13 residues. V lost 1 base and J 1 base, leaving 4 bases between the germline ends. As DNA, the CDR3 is TGTGCCAGCAGCCAAGGACAGAACACTGAAGCTTTCTTT. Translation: CASSQGQNTEAFF.

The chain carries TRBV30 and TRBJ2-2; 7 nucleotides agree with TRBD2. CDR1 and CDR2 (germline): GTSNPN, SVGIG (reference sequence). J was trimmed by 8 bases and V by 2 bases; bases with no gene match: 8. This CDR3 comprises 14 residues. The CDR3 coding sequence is TGTGCCTGGAGTAGAGGGAGGGCCGCAGGGGAGCTGTTTTTT. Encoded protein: CAWSRGRAAGELFF.

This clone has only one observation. Written as DNA, the CDR3 is TGTGCCAGCAGCCTCCGACAGGATACCTACGAGCAGTACTTC. This codes for CASSLRQDTYEQYF. The chain is built from TRBV7-9 and TRBJ2-7; D is perhaps TRBD1 (6 bases). Germline V gene sequence: CDR1 SEHNR, CDR2 FQNEAQ (reference sequence). The CDR3 is made up of 14 amino acids. V was clipped by 5 bases and J by 2 bases, with 13 bases between them.

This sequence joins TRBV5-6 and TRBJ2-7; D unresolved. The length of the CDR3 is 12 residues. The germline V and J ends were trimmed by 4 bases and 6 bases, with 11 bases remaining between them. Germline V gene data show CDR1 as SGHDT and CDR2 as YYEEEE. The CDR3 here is CASSPPRGEQYF. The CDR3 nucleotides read TGTGCCAGCAGCCCACCCAGAGGCGAGCAGTACTTC.

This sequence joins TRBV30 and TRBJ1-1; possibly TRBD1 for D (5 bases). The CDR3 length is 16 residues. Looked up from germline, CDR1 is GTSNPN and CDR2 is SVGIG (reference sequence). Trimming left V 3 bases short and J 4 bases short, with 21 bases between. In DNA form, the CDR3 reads TGTGCCTGGAGCCAACAATCGACAGCAGGGTTCACTGAAGCTTTCTTT. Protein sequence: CAWSQQSTAGFTEAFF.

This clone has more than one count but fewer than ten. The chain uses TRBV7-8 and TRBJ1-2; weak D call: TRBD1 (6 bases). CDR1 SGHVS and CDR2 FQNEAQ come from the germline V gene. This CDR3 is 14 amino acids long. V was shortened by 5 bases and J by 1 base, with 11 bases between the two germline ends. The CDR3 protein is CASSGGTYNYGYTF. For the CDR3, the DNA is TGTGCCAGCAGCGGGGGCACTTATAACTATGGCTACACCTTC.